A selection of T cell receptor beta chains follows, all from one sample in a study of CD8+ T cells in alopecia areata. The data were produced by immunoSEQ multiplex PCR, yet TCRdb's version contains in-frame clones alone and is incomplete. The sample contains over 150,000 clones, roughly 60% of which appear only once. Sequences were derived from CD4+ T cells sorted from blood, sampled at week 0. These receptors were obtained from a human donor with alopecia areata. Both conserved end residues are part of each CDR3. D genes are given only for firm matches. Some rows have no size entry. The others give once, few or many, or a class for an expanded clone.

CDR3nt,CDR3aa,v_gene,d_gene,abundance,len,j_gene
TGTGCCAGTAGTATGGGGCTTGGCTACACCTTC,CASSMGLGYTF,TRBV19,.,few,11,TRBJ1-2
TGCGCCAGCAGCCAAGGTCTCGGGACAAACCAGCCCCAGCATTTT,CASSQGLGTNQPQHF,TRBV4-1,.,.,15,TRBJ1-5
TGTGCCTGGAGTGCCGGACAGGGGGCTCTCTCTGGGGCCAACGTCCTGACTTTC,CAWSAGQGALSGANVLTF,TRBV30,TRBD1,.,18,TRBJ2-6
TGTGCCAGCAGCCAAGGGGTAAATGAAAAACTGTTTTTT,CASSQGVNEKLFF,TRBV7-2,.,.,13,TRBJ1-4
TGTGCCAGCAGCACCAGGACTAGCGGTGTGTGGACAGATACGCAGTATTTT,CASSTRTSGVWTDTQYF,TRBV5-4,TRBD2,once,17,TRBJ2-3
TGCGCCAGCAGTAAGTTAGCAAGCACAGATACGCAGTATTTT,CASSKLASTDTQYF,TRBV5-1,.,.,14,TRBJ2-3
TGTGCCAGCGGGGCCTCAGGGCTAGATAATGAAAAACTGTTTTTT,CASGASGLDNEKLFF,TRBV7-2,.,few,15,TRBJ1-4
TGTGCCAGCAGGGAAGACGGACAGACTAACTATGGCTACACCTTC,CASREDGQTNYGYTF,TRBV2,.,.,15,TRBJ1-2
TGCAGCGCTCGACAGGTCATGAACACTGAAGCTTTCTTT,CSARQVMNTEAFF,TRBV29-1,.,.,13,TRBJ1-1
TGTGCCACCGCCGGGACACCGACCTACGAGCAGTACTTC,CATAGTPTYEQYF,TRBV27,.,once,13,TRBJ2-7
TGCAGCGCCATGACAGGGGGCGAGCAGTACTTC,CSAMTGGEQYF,TRBV29-1,TRBD1,.,11,TRBJ2-7
TGTGCCAGCAGCCAAGTGGCAAAAGAGACCCAGTACTTC,CASSQVAKETQYF,TRBV7-3,.,once,13,TRBJ2-5
TGCAGCGTTGTAGAGAACACTGAAGCTTTCTTT,CSVVENTEAFF,TRBV29-1,.,few,11,TRBJ1-1
TGTGCCTGGGGAGAAGGAAAACTGTTTTTT,CAWGEGKLFF,TRBV30,.,.,10,TRBJ1-4
TGCGCCAGCAGCCAAGACGGACTACCCAGATCTGGGGCCAACGTCCTGACTTTC,CASSQDGLPRSGANVLTF,TRBV4-3,.,.,18,TRBJ2-6
TGCAGCGTTGTTGGGGTCTCCTACGAGCAGTACTTC,CSVVGVSYEQYF,TRBV29-1,.,.,12,TRBJ2-7
TGCGCCAGCAGCCAAGGCGATACAGCGGGCACAGATACGCAGTATTTT,CASSQGDTAGTDTQYF,TRBV4-1,.,.,16,TRBJ2-3
TGTGCCAGTAGTATTTTGAGGACGTCAGACGATACGCAGTATTTT,CASSILRTSDDTQYF,TRBV19,.,.,15,TRBJ2-3
TGCAGCGTCGGGCCTCGGGCAGGGGGGTACGAGCAGTACTTC,CSVGPRAGGYEQYF,TRBV29-1,.,.,14,TRBJ2-7
TGCGCCAGCAGCCACGAAGGAGGATCGCAGTATTTT,CASSHEGGSQYF,TRBV4-3,.,few,12,TRBJ2-3
TGCAGCGTCGGGACGGCTAATGAAAAACTGTTTTTT,CSVGTANEKLFF,TRBV29-1,.,.,12,TRBJ1-4
TGTGCTAGTGAAGCTTCCCCTTCGGGGGAGCAGTTCTTC,CASEASPSGEQFF,TRBV12-5,.,once,13,TRBJ2-1
TGTGCCAGCAGCCCCAGGTCGGGATTCGGATTCTTC,CASSPRSGFGFF,TRBV6-5,.,.,12,TRBJ2-1
TGCAGCGTTGAGTTGGGACAGGGTCTCGCAGATACGCAGTATTTT,CSVELGQGLADTQYF,TRBV29-1,TRBD1,.,15,TRBJ2-3
TGCAGTGGAGGTTGGAACACTGAAGCTTTCTTT,CSGGWNTEAFF,TRBV20-1,.,.,11,TRBJ1-1
TGCGCCAGCAGCAGGCCGGGACAGGGAACGACCTACGAGCAGTACTTC,CASSRPGQGTTYEQYF,TRBV5-1,TRBD1,.,16,TRBJ2-7
TGTGCCTGGAGTCCCAGGGCCAACACTGAAGCTTTCTTT,CAWSPRANTEAFF,TRBV30,.,.,13,TRBJ1-1
TGTGCCTGGACCGATCAGCGGCGGTGGGGGCAGTTCTTC,CAWTDQRRWGQFF,TRBV30,.,.,13,TRBJ2-1
TGTGCTAGTGGTTTCAGGGGAGACACTGAAGCTTTCTTT,CASGFRGDTEAFF,TRBV12-5,.,.,13,TRBJ1-1
TGTGCCAGCAGCTTAATGCAGGGGACCTATGGCTACACCTTC,CASSLMQGTYGYTF,TRBV7-8,.,.,14,TRBJ1-2
TGTGCCAGCACTAGGGCAGCCACTGAAGCTTTCTTT,CASTRAATEAFF,TRBV6-5,.,.,12,TRBJ1-1
TGTGCCTCCCCGTTTCTTGGGAACACTGAAGCTTTCTTT,CASPFLGNTEAFF,TRBV30,.,once,13,TRBJ1-1
TGTGCCTGGAGCGAAGGCTTAAATCAGCCCCAGCATTTT,CAWSEGLNQPQHF,TRBV30,.,.,13,TRBJ1-5
TGTGCCTGGAGTGTACTACTCAGGACGTTCTACAATGAGCAGTTCTTC,CAWSVLLRTFYNEQFF,TRBV30,.,.,16,TRBJ2-1
TGCGCCAGCAGCCTTGGGGACAGGGATAATTCACCCCTCCACTTT,CASSLGDRDNSPLHF,TRBV4-3,TRBD1,.,15,TRBJ1-6
TGTGCCAGCAGTTCCAGGGATAGGAGCAATCAGCCCCAGCATTTT,CASSSRDRSNQPQHF,TRBV2,.,.,15,TRBJ1-5
TGTGCCTGGAGTGTACTCGGGACAGGGAATGAGCAGTTCTTC,CAWSVLGTGNEQFF,TRBV30,TRBD1,few,14,TRBJ2-1
TGTGCCTGGAGTGGATGGACGGACGGCGAGCAGTACTTC,CAWSGWTDGEQYF,TRBV30,.,few,13,TRBJ2-7
TGCAGCGTCGTAACAGGGGGCTTAACTGAAGCTTTCTTT,CSVVTGGLTEAFF,TRBV29-1,TRBD1,.,13,TRBJ1-1